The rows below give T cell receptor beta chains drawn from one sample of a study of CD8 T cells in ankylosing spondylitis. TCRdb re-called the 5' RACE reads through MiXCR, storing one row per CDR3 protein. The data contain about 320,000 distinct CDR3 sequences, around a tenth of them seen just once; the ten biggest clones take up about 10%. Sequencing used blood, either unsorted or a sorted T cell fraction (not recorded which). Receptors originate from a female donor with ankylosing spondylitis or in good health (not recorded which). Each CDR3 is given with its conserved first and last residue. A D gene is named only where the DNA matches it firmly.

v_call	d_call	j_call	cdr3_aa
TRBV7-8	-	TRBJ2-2	CASSSPSPGELFF
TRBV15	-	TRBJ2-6	CATSRWTGANVLTF
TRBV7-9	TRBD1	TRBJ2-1	CASSSTGTGYNEQFF
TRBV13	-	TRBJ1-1	CASSSGPGRHTEAFF
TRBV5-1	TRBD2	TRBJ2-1	CASSQTLSSGGDEQFF
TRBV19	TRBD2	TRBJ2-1	CASSIGGGPYNEQFF
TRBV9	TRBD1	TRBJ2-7	CASSPGQGDSYEQYF
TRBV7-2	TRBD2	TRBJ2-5	CASSPNAAGRETQYF
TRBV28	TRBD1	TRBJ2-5	CASSGTGEETQYF
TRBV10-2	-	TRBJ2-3	CASSEYSFFDTTDTQYF
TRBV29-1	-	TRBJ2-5	CSVDPTAAGETQYF
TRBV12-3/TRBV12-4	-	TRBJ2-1	CASIYPRSSYNEQFF
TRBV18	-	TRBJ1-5	CASSPVNQPQHF
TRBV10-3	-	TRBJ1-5	CAISAQGSGSNQPQHF
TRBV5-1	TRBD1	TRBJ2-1	CASSLAGGLRSYNEQFF
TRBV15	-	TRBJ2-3	CATSRPPKGDTQYF
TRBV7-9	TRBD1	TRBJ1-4	CASSVGQGAQVNEKLFF
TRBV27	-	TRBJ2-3	CASSLPGDDTQYF
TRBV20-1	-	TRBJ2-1	CSARPSTVNEQFF
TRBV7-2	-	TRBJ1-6	CASSRDGGGPLHF
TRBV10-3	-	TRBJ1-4	CAISEVAGPNEKLFF
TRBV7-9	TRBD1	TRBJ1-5	CASSLGTGLGQPQHF
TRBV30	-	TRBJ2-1	CAWSGAGNEQFF
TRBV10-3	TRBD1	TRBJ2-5	CAISEGTGGRETQYF
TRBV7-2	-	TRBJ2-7	CASSLGLANSYEQYF
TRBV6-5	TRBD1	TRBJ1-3	CASSTWDRDSSGNTIYF
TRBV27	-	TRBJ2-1	CASREHGVHNEQFF
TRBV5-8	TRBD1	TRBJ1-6	CASSQGPGQGNSPLHF
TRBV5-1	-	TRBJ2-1	CASTQRGAVRLNEQFF
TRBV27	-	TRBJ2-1	CANQDRVNQDDNEQFF
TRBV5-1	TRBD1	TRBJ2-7	CASSLDAGQGSYEQYF
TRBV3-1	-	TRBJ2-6	CASSSLPPGTTGANVLTF
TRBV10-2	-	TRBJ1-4	CASSSANEKLFF
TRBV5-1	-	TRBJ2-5	CASSTGLNRGEETQYF
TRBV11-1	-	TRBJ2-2	CASSYFFSAGSGMNTGELFF
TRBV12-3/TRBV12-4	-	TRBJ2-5	CASILFGVQETQYF
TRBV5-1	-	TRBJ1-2	CASSPSGAEIGYTF
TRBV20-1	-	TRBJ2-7	CSARDRSGQGLHPYEQYF
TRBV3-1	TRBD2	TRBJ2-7	CASSHVAGGPYEQYF
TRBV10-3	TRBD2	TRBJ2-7	CAISDTSGGYEQYF
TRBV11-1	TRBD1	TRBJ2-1	CASSFSGTVPEQFF
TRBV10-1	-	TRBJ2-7	CASSPYLPWGPTYEQYF
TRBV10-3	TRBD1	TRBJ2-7	CAIKGQSYEQYF
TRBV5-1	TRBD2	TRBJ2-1	CASSHIPGLAGIPSSYNEQFF
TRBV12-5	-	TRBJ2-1	CASGLGLEQFF
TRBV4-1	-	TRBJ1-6	CASSQDGAGDNSPLHF